A selection of T cell receptor beta chains follows, all from one sample in a study of cytomegalovirus exposure and HLA in healthy donors. Using immunoSEQ multiplex PCR, the repertoire was profiled, and TCRdb retains in-frame clones only, with some absent. In the table there are over 150,000 clones, 75% of which are singletons. Sequenced sample: PBMCs. The source is a man aged 18 to 35 in good health and CMV-seronegative. The CDR3 runs from the conserved cysteine through the conserved F or W. D genes are given only for firm matches.

>TRBD2|TRBJ2-2|TRBV30
CAGRTSNKGTGELFF
>NA|TRBJ1-4|TRBV2
CASSGGGTNEKLFF
>TRBD2|TRBJ2-7|TRBV5-1
CASSRISGLPYEQYF
>NA|TRBJ1-5|TRBV30
CAWTDQGNQPQHF
>NA|TRBJ2-7|TRBV27
CASSGLSAYEQYF
>TRBD2|TRBJ2-7|TRBV5-1
CASSLPGTSGSLEQYF
>NA|TRBJ2-7|TRBV6-1
CASSEVDSYEQYF
>TRBD2|TRBJ2-7|TRBV28
CASSFGLAGLSYEQYF
>NA|TRBJ1-2|TRBV5-6
CASTRGGGGYTF
>TRBD2|TRBJ2-1|TRBV7-2
CASSAISGSSYNEQFF